This record looks at one TCR beta chain sequence and its context. This specimen belongs to a study of blood T cell repertoires in COVID-19. Looking at the study overall: Samples taken during acute and convalescent COVID-19 were collected in the United States, Italy and Spain. The cDNA or gDNA used as material had been derived from T cells, B-cell-depleted T cells, or PBMCs.

This CDR3 is 15 amino acids long. Per germline, CDR1 MNHEY and CDR2 SVGEGT. Trimming took off 4 bases at V and 3 bases at J, with 15 bases between the two ends. TCRdb keeps only in-frame clones here, not all; method: immunoSEQ multiplex PCR. The sample lists about 250,000 clones, approximately 83% occurring once. The Seattle patients joined while their infection was active and were tracked longitudinally afterward. This clonotype was sampled from a person aged 70 to 79 with COVID-19, enrolled during active disease. The material sequenced was peripheral blood. J is TRBJ1-1 and V is TRBV6-2 or TRBV6-3; D is possibly TRBD1 (6 bases). The CDR3 loop is CASSSRRGGDTEAFF. The CDR3 nucleotides are TGTGCCAGCAGTTCTCGACGAGGGGGGGACACTGAAGCTTTCTTT.